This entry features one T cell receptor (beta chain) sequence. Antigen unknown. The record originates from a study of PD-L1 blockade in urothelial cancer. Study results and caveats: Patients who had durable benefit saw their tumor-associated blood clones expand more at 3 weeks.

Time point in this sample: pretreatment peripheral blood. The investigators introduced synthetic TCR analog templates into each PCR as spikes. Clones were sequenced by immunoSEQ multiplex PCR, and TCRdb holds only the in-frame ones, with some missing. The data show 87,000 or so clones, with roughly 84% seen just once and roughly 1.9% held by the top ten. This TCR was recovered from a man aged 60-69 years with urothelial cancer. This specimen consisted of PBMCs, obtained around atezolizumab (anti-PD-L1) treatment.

This CDR3 is CASSYAGAGAGELFF. CDR3 bases: TGTGCCAGCAGTTACGCGGGGGCGGGCGCCGGGGAGCTGTTTTTT. V usage is TRBV6-5 and J usage is TRBJ2-2, with D perhaps TRBD2 (7 bases). Germline CDR1 MNHEY, CDR2 SVGAGI. Trimming cost V 2 bases and J 6 bases, with 13 bases left between them. This CDR3 comprises 15 residues.